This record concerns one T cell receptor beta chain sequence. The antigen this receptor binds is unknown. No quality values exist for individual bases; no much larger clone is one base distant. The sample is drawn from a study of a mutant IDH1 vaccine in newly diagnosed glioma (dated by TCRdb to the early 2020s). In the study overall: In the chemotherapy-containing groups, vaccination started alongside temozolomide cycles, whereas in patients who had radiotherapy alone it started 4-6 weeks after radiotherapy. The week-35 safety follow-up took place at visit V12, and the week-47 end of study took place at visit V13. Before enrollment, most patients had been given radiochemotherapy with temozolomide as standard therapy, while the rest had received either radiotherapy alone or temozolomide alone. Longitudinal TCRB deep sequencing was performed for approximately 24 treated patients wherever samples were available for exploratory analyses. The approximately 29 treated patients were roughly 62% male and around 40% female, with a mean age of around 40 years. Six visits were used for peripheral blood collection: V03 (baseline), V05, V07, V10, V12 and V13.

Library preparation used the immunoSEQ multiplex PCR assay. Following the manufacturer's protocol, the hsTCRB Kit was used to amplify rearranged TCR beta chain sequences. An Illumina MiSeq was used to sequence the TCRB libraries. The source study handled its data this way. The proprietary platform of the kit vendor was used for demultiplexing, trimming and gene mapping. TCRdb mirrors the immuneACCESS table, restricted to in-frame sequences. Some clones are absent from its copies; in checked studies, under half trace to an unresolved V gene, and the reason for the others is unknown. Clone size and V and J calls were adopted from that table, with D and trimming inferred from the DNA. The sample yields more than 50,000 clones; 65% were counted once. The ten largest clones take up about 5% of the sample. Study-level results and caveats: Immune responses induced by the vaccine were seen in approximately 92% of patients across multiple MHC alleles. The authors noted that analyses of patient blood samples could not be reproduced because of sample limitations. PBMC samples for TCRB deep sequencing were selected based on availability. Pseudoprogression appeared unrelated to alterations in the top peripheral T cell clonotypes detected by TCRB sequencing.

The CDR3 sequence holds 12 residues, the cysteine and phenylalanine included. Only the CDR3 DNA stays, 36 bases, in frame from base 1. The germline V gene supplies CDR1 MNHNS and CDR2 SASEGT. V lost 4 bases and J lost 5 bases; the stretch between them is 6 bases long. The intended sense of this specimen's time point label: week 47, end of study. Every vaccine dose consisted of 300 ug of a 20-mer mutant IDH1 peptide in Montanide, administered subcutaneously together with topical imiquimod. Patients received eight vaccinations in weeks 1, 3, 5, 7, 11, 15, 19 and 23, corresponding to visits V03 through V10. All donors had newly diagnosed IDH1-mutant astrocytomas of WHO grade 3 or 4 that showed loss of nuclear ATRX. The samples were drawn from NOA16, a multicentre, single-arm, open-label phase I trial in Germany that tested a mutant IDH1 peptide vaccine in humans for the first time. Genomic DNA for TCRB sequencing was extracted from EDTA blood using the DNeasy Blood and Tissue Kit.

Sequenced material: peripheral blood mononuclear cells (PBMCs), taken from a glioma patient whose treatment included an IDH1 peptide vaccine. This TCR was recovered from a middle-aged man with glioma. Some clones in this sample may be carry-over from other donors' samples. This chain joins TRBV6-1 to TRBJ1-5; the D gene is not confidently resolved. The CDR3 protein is CASSAQYQPQHF. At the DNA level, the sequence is TGTGCCAGCAGTGCCCAGTATCAGCCCCAGCATTTT.